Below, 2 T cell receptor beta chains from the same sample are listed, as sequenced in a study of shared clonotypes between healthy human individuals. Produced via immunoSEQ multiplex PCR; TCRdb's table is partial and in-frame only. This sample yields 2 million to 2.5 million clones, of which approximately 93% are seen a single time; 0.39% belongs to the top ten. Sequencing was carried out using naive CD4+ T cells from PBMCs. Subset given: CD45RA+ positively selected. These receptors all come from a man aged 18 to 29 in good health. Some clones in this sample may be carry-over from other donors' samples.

Written as DNA, the CDR3 is TGTGCCAGCAGTGAAATTACGGGGGCGACAGATACGCAGTATTTT. Protein product: CASSEITGATDTQYF. This rearrangement joins TRBV2 to TRBJ2-3; either TRBD1 or TRBD2 may supply D (6 bases each). The CDR3 sequence is 15 residues long. V was shortened by 2 bases and J by 3 bases, with 12 bases between the two germline ends. Germline CDR1 reads SNHLY; CDR2 reads FYNNEI.

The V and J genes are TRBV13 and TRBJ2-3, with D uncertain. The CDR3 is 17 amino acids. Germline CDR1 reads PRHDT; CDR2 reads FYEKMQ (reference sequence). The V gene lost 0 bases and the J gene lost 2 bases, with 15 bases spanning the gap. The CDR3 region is CASSLGLTGTHTDTQYF. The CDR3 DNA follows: TGTGCCAGCAGCTTAGGTCTAACCGGAACACACACAGATACGCAGTATTTT.